These 14 T cell receptor beta chains were sequenced from one sample in a study of OX40 agonist ivuxolimab in advanced cancers. Sequenced by immunoSEQ multiplex PCR; TCRdb stores in-frame clones only, minus some. Among about 93,000 clones listed, roughly 92% were seen once. The sample consisted of CD4+ or CD8+ T cells sorted from blood, taken in a trial of the OX40 agonist ivuxolimab. Every receptor here comes from an adult with an advanced solid tumor such as melanoma, head and neck, liver or kidney cancer.

The chain combines TRBV6-1 with TRBJ1-6, with D possibly TRBD1 on 6 matching bases. This CDR3 has 12 amino acids. Trimming removed 6 bases at V and 9 bases at J, with 9 bases between. Germline assignment: CDR1 MNHNS and CDR2 SASEGT. Written as DNA, the CDR3 is TGTGCCAGCAGGGCAGGGGTTTCACCCCTCCACTTT. Amino acids: CASRAGVSPLHF.

This chain joins TRBV6-5 and TRBJ1-5; D not certain. V shed 6 bases and J shed 2 bases, with 8 bases lying between them. This CDR3 spans 13 amino acids. The germline V gene has CDR1 MNHEY and CDR2 SVGAGI. The CDR3 DNA reads as TGTGCCAGCAGCTCGAAGGGCAATCAGCCCCAGCATTTT. Protein: CASSSKGNQPQHF.

This chain connects TRBV7-9 to TRBJ2-1; 9 bases line up with TRBD2. CDR1 is SEHNR, CDR2 FQNEAQ, per germline (reference sequence). This CDR3 is 16 amino acids long. The V segment lost 0 bases and the J segment 4 bases; nucleotides outside the gene matches: 4. The CDR3 bases are TGTGCCAGCAGCTTAGCTTTAGCGGGGGAGTACAATGAGCAGTTCTTC. It translates to CASSLALAGEYNEQFF.

The V call is TRBV6-6, the J call TRBJ2-3, with TRBD2 matching over 11 bases. The V gene's germline CDR1 is MNHNY and CDR2 SVGAGI (reference sequence). The V and J ends lost 10 bases and 2 bases, in that order; junction bases with no gene match: 5. This CDR3 contains 14 residues. CDR3 in DNA: TGTGCCACGACTAGCGGGATCTTCACAGATACGCAGTATTTT. Translating gives CATTSGIFTDTQYF.

This clone was detected a few times. The rearrangement joins TRBV30 to TRBJ1-2; the match to TRBD1 covers 10 bases. Per germline, CDR1 GTSNPN and CDR2 SVGIG (reference sequence). The CDR3 runs 14 residues. J was trimmed by 2 bases and V by 7 bases; bases with no gene match: 7. The CDR3 sequence is CAFTRDRGNYGYTF. The CDR3 DNA follows: TGTGCCTTTACCAGGGACAGGGGAAACTATGGCTACACCTTC.

The V gene is TRBV6-5, the J gene TRBJ2-1, with TRBD1 matching over 7 bases. Germline CDR1 and CDR2: MNHEY and SVGAGI. CDR3 size: 13 residues. J gave up 5 bases and V 6 bases, and 4 bases lay outside the gene matches. CDR3 DNA sequence: TGTGCCAGCAGCCTACAGGGGAACAATGAGCAGTTCTTC. Translating gives CASSLQGNNEQFF.

The chain carries TRBV7-9 and TRBJ1-1; possibly TRBD1 for D (6 bases). Trimming took 5 bases from V and 3 from J, leaving 16 bases between them. Germline CDR1 SEHNR, CDR2 FQNEAQ (reference sequence). This CDR3 is 15 amino acids long. The CDR3 region has the DNA TGTGCCAGCAGCCCAAGACAGGAGAGGGACACTGAAGCTTTCTTT. Protein: CASSPRQERDTEAFF.

The chain carries TRBV6-5 and TRBJ2-7, with TRBD2 matching 13 bases. Per germline, CDR1 MNHEY and CDR2 SVGAGI. J was trimmed by 5 bases and V by 6 bases; bases with no gene match: 7. The CDR3 runs 15 residues. CDR3 residues: CASSLGLAGANEQYF. CDR3 sequence (DNA): TGTGCCAGCAGCCTCGGACTAGCGGGGGCCAACGAGCAGTACTTC.

Only one count was recorded for this clone. The chain recombines TRBV4-1 with TRBJ1-2; D remains unclear. Germline-derived CDR1 and CDR2 are MGHRA and YSYEKL. This CDR3 has 11 amino acids. V lost 0 bases, J lost 4 bases, and 0 bases lay in between. CDR3 sequence: CASSQDYGYTF. CDR3 DNA: TGCGCCAGCAGCCAAGACTATGGCTACACCTTC.

Worth noting for this clone: The sample holds other DNA sequences that translate to the same CDR3. The chain combines TRBV5-1 with TRBJ2-7; TRBD1 matches at 7 bases. Germline V lookup: CDR1 SGHRS, CDR2 YFSETQ. The CDR3 covers 13 residues. J gave up 0 bases and V 3 bases, and 0 bases lay outside the gene matches. CDR3 DNA sequence: TGCGCCAGCAGCTGGGACAGCTCCTACGAGCAGTACTTC. Translated: CASSWDSSYEQYF.

CDR3 residues: CASSYGDRGRETQYF. CDR3 coding DNA: TGTGCCAGCAGTTACGGGGATCGGGGACGGGAGACCCAGTACTTC. This chain links TRBV6-5 with TRBJ2-5; D could derive from TRBD1 or TRBD2 (5 bases each). This CDR3 spans 15 amino acids. The V end was cut by 2 bases, the J end by 5 bases, with 15 bases between. Germline V gives CDR1 MNHEY, CDR2 SVGAGI.

The J gene is TRBJ2-7, the V gene TRBV2; D ambiguous. From germline, CDR1 is SNHLY and CDR2 FYNNEI. With 2 bases removed from V and 5 bases from J, the gap between germline ends came to 10 bases. The CDR3 extends over 13 amino acids. The CDR3 here is CASSEPGSHEQYF. CDR3 DNA: TGTGCCAGCAGTGAACCCGGCAGTCACGAGCAGTACTTC.

J is TRBJ2-7 and V is TRBV27; D is unresolved. The CDR3 length is 15 residues. The germline V gene encodes CDR1 MNHEY and CDR2 SMNVEV (reference sequence). Trimming stripped 1 base from V and 2 bases from J, with 12 bases between. The CDR3 here is CASSLFGQRPYEQYF. Here the CDR3 DNA reads TGTGCCAGCAGTTTATTCGGCCAGAGACCCTACGAGCAGTACTTC.

The gene calls are TRBV5-1 and TRBJ2-5; 8 positions agree with TRBD2. Germline trimming cut 0 bases from V and 2 bases from J; bases unmatched to any gene: 3. This CDR3 comprises 15 residues. Germline CDR1 and CDR2: SGHRS and YFSETQ. This CDR3 reads CASSLAGGVQETQYF. DNA for the CDR3: TGCGCCAGCAGCTTGGCGGGAGGGGTACAAGAGACCCAGTACTTC.